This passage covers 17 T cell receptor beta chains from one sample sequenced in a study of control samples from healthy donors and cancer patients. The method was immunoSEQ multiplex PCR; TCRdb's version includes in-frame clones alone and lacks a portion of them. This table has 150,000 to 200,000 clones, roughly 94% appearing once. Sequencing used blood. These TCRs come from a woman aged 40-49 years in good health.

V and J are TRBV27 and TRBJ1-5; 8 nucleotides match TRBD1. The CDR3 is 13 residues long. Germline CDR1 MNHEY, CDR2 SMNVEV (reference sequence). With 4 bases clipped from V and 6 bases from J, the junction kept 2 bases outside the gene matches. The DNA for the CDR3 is TGTGCCAGCAGTTCCAGGGGGCGTCAGCCCCAGCATTTT. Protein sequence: CASSSRGRQPQHF.

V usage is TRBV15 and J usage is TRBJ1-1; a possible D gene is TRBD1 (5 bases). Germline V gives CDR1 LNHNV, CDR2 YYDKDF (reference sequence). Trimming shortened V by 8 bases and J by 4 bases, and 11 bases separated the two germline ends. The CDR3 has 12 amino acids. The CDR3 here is CATGGVVTEAFF. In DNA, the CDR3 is TGTGCCACCGGGGGGGTAGTCACTGAAGCTTTCTTT.

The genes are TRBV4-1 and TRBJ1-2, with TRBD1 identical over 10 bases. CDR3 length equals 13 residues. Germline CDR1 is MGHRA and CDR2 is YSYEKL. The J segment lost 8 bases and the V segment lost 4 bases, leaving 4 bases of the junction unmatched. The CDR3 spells CASSRDRGSGYTF. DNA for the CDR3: TGCGCCAGCAGCCGGGACAGGGGAAGCGGCTACACCTTC.

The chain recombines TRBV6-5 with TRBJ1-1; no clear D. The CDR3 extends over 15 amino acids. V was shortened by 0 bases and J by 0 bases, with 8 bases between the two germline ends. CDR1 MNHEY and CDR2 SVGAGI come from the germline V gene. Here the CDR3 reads CASSYSGRLNTEAFF. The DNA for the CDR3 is TGTGCCAGCAGTTACTCGGGCCGGTTGAACACTGAAGCTTTCTTT.

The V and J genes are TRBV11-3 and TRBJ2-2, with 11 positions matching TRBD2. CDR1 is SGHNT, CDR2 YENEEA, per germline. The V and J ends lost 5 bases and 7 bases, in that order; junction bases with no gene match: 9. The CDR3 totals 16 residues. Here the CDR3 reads CASSPLAGVEGGELFF. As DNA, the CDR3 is TGTGCCAGCAGCCCACTAGCGGGAGTGGAAGGCGGGGAGCTGTTTTTT.

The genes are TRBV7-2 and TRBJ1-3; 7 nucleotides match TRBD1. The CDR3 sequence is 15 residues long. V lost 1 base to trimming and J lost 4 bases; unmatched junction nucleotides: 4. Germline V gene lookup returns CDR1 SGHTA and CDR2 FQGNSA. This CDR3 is CASSLEGTDGNTIYF. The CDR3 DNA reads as TGTGCCAGCAGCTTAGAAGGGACAGACGGAAACACCATATATTTT.

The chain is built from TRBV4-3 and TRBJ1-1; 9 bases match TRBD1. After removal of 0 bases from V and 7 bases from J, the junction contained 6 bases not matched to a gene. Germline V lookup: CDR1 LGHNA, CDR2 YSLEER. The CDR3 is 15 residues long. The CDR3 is CASSQETGGWFEAFF. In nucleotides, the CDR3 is TGCGCCAGCAGCCAAGAAACAGGGGGCTGGTTTGAAGCTTTCTTT.

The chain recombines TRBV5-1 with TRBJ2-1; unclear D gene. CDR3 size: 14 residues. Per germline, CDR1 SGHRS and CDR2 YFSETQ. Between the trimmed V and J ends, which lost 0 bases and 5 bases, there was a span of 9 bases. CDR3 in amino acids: CASSLGTGHNEQFF. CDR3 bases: TGCGCCAGCAGCTTGGGGACGGGCCACAATGAGCAGTTCTTC. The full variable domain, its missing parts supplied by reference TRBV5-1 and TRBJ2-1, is KAGVTQTPRYLIKTRGQQVTLSCSPISGHRSVSWYQQTPGQGLQFLFEYFSETQRNKGNFPGRFSGRQFSNSRSEMNVSTLELGDSALYLCASSLGTGHNEQFFGPGTRLTVL.

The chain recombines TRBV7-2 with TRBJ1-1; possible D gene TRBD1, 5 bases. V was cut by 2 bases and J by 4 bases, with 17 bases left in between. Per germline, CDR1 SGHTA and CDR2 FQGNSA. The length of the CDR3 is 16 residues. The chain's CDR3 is CASSLFPTDEGTEAFF. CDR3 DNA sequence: TGTGCCAGCAGCTTATTCCCGACAGATGAAGGCACTGAAGCTTTCTTT. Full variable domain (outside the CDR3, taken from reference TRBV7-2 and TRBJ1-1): GAGVSQSPSNKVTEKGKDVELRCDPISGHTALYWYRQSLGQGLEFLIYFQGNSAPDKSGLPSDRFSAERTGGSVSTLTIQRTQQEDSAVYLCASSLFPTDEGTEAFFGQGTRLTVV.

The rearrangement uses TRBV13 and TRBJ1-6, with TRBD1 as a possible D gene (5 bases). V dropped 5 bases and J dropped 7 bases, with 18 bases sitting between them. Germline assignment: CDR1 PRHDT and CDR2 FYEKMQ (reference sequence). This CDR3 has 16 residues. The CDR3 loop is CASSGAWQGVNSPLHF. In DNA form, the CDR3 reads TGTGCCAGCAGCGGAGCATGGCAGGGCGTGAATTCACCCCTCCACTTT.

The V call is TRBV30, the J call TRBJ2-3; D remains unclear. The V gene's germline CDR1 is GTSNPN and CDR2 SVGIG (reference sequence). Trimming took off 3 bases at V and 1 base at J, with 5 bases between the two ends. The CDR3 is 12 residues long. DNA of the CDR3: TGTGCCTGGAGCCCTGGCACAGATACGCAGTATTTT. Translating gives CAWSPGTDTQYF. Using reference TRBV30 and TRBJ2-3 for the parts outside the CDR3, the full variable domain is SQTIHQWPATLVQPVGSPLSLECTVEGTSNPNLYWYRQAAGRGLQLLFYSVGIGQISSEVPQNLSASRPQDRQFILSSKKLLLSDSGFYLCAWSPGTDTQYFGPGTRLTVL.

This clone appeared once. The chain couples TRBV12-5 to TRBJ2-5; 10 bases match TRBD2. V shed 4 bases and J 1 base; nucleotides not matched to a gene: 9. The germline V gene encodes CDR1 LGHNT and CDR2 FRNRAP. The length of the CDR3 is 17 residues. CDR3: CASGSHQLAGIQETQYF. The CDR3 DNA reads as TGTGCTAGTGGTTCCCACCAACTAGCGGGGATCCAAGAGACCCAGTACTTC.

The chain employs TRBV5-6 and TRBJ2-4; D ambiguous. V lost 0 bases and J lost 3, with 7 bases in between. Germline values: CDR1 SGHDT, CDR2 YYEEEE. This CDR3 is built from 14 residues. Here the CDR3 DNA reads TGTGCCAGCAGCTTGGCGCAATTCAAAAACATTCAGTACTTC. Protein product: CASSLAQFKNIQYF.

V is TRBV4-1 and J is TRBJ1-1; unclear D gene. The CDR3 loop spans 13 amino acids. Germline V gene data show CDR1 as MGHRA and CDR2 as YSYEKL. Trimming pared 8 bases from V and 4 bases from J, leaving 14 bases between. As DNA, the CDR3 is TGCGCCAGCCGTTCCGTAGATGGCACTGAAGCTTTCTTT. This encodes CASRSVDGTEAFF.

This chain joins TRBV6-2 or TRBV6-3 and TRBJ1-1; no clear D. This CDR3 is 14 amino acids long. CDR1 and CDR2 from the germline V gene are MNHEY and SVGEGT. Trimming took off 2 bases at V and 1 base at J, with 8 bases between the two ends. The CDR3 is CASSYGLGNTEAFF. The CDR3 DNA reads TGTGCCAGCAGTTACGGTCTGGGGAACACTGAAGCTTTCTTT.

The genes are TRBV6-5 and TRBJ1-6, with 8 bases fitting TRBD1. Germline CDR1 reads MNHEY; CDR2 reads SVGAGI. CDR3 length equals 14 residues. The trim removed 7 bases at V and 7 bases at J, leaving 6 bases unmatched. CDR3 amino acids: CASTRGQENSPLHF. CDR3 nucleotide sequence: TGTGCCAGCACCCGGGGACAGGAGAATTCACCCCTCCACTTT.

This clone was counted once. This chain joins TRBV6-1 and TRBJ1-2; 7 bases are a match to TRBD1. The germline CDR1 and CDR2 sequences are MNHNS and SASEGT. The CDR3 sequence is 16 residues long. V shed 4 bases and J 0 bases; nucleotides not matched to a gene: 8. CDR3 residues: CASSGTGHSANYGYTF. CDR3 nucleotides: TGTGCCAGCAGTGGGACAGGCCACTCAGCTAACTATGGCTACACCTTC.